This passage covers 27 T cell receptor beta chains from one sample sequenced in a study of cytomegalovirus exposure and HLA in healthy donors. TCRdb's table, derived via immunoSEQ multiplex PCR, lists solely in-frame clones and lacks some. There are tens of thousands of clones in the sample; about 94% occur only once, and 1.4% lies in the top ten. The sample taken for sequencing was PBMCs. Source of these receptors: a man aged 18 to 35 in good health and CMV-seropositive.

The CDR3 reads CASSLRAREFPGYTF. Here the CDR3 DNA reads TGTGCCAGCAGCTTGAGAGCGAGGGAGTTCCCTGGCTACACCTTC. The gene calls are TRBV5-6 and TRBJ1-2; D call uncertain. V gave up 1 base and J gave up 7 bases, with 17 bases separating them. Germline V gene lookup returns CDR1 SGHDT and CDR2 YYEEEE. The CDR3 is made up of 15 amino acids.

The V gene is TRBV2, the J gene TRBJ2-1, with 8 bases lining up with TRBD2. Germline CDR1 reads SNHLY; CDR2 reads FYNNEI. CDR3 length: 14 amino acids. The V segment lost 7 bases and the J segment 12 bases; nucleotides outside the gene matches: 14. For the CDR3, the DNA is TGTGCCAGCATTCCCGGGACTAGTAAGGGTGTGCAGTTCTTC. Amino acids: CASIPGTSKGVQFF.

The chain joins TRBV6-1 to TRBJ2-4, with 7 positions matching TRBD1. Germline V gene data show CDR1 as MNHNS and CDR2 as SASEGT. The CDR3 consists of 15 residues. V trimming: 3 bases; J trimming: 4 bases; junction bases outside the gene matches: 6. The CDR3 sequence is CASSDQGQPKNIQYF. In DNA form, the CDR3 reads TGTGCCAGCAGTGACCAGGGACAGCCTAAAAACATTCAGTACTTC.

The CDR3 bases are TGTGCCAGCATGACAGGGGGGGGAAACTCTGGAAACACCATATATTTT. Translating gives CASMTGGGNSGNTIYF. The rearrangement joins TRBV5-4 to TRBJ1-3; 9 bases are a match to TRBD1. Trimming removed 6 bases from V and 0 bases from J; junction bases left unmatched: 7. Germline V CDR1 and CDR2: SGHNT, YYREEE (reference sequence). The CDR3 sequence is 16 residues long.

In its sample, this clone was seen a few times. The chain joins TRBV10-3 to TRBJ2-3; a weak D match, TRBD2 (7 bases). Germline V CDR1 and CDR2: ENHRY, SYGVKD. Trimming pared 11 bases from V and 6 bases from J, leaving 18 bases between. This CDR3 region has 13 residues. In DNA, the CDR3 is TGTGCCTCAAAGGGGGGGGCAGGGGATACGCAGTATTTT. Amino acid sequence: CASKGGAGDTQYF.

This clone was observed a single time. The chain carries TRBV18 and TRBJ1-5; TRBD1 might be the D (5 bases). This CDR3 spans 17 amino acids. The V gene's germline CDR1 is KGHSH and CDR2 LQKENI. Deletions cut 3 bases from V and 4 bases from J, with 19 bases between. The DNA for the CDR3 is TGTGCCAGCTCACCGAAGCGGGGTAGGGGATTTAATCAGCCCCAGCATTTT. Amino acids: CASSPKRGRGFNQPQHF.

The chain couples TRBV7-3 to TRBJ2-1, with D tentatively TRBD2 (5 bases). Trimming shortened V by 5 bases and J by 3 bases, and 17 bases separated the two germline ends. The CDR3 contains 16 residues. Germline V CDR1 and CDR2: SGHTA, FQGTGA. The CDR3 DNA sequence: TGTGCCAGCAGCCAAAGACCCCTCCGGGGCTACAATGAGCAGTTCTTC. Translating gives CASSQRPLRGYNEQFF.

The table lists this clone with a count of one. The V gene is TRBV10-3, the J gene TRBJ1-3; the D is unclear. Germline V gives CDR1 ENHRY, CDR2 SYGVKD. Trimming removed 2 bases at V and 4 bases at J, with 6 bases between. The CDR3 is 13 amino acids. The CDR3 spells CAISEVEGNTIYF. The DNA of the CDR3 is TGTGCCATCAGTGAGGTAGAGGGAAACACCATATATTTT.

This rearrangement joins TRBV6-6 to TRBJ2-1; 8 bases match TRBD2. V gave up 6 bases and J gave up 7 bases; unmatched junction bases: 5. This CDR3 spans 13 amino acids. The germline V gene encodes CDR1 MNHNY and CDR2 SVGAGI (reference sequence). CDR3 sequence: CASSSGGGNEQFF. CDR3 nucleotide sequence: TGTGCCAGCAGCTCGGGGGGGGGAAATGAGCAGTTCTTC.

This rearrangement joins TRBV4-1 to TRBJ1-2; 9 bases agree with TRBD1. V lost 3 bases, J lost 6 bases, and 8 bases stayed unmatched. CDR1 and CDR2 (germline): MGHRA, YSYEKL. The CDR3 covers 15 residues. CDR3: CASSQEMTGGNGYTF. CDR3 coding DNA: TGCGCCAGCAGCCAGGAAATGACAGGGGGGAATGGCTACACCTTC.

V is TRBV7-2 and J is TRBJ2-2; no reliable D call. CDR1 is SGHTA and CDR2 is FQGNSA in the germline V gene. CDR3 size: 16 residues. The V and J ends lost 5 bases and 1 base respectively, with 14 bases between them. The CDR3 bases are TGTGCCAGCAGCAAAAATCCGGGTCGGAACACCGGGGAGCTGTTTTTT. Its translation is CASSKNPGRNTGELFF. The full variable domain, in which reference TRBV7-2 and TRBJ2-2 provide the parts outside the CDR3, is GAGVSQSPSNKVTEKGKDVELRCDPISGHTALYWYRQSLGQGLEFLIYFQGNSAPDKSGLPSDRFSAERTGGSVSTLTIQRTQQEDSAVYLCASSKNPGRNTGELFFGEGSRLTVL.

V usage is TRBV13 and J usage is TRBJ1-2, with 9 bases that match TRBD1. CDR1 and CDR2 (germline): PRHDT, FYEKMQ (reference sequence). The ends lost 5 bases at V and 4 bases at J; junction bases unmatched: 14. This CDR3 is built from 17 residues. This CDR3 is CASSAGYGTGISYGYTF. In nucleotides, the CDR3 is TGTGCCAGCAGCGCAGGCTACGGGACAGGGATCTCCTATGGCTACACCTTC.

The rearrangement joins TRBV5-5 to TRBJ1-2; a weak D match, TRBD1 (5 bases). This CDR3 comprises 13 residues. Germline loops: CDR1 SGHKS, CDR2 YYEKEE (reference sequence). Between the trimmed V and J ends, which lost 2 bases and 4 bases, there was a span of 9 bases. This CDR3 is CASSFPGRYGYTF. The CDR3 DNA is TGTGCCAGCAGCTTCCCAGGGCGCTATGGCTACACCTTC.

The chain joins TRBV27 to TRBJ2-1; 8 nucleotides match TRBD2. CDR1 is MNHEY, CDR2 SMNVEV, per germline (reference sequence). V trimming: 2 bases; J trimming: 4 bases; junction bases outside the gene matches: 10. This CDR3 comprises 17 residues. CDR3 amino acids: CASSLLTVASGYNEQFF. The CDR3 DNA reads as TGTGCCAGCAGTTTACTGACTGTCGCTAGCGGGTACAATGAGCAGTTCTTC.

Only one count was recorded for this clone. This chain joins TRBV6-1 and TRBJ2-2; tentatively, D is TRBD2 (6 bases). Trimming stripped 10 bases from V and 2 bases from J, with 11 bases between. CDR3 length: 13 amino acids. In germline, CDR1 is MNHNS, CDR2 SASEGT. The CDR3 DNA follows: TGTGCCACCAGGGACTTTAACACCGGGGAGCTGTTTTTT. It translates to CATRDFNTGELFF.

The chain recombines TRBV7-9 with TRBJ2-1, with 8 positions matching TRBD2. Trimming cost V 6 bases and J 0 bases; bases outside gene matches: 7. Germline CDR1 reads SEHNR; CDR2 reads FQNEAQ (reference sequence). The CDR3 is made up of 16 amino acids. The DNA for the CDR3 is TGTGCCAGCAGACCTGGACTAGCCCACTCCTACAATGAGCAGTTCTTC. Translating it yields CASRPGLAHSYNEQFF.

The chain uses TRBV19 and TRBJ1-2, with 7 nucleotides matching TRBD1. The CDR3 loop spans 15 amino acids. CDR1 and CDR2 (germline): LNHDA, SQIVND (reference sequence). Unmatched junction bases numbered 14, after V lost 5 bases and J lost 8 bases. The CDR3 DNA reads TGTGCCAGTAGTCCATCCGGGACAGCGATGGGCGGCTACACCTTC. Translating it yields CASSPSGTAMGGYTF. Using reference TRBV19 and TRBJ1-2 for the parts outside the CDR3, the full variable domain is DGGITQSPKYLFRKEGQNVTLSCEQNLNHDAMYWYRQDPGQGLRLIYYSQIVNDFQKGDIAEGYSVSREKKESFPLTVTSAQKNPTAFYLCASSPSGTAMGGYTFGSGTRLTVV.

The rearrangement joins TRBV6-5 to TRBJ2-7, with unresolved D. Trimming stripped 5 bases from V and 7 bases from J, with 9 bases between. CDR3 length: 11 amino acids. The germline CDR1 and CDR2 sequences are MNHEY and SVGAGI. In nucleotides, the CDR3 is TGTGCCAGCAGTCCCTCAGTTGAGCAGTACTTC. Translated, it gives CASSPSVEQYF.

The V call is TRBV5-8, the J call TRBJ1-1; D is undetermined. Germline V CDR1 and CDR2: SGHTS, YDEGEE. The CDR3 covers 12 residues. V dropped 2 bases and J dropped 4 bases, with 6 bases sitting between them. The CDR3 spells CASSFFSTEAFF. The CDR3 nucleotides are TGTGCCAGCAGCTTTTTCTCCACTGAAGCTTTCTTT.

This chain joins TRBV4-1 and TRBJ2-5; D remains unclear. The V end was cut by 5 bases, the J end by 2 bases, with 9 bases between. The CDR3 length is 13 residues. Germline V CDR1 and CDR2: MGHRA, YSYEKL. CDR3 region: CASSLTNQETQYF. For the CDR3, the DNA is TGCGCCAGCAGCTTAACTAATCAAGAGACCCAGTACTTC.

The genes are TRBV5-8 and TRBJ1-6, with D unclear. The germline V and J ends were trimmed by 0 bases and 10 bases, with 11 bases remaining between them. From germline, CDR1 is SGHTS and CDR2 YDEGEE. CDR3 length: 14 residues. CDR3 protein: CASSLVGLTSPLHF. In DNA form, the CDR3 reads TGTGCCAGCAGCTTGGTAGGACTTACATCACCCCTCCACTTT.

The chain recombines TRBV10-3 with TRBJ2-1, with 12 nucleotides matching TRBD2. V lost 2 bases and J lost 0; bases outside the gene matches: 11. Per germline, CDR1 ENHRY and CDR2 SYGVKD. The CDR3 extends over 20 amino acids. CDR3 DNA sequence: TGTGCCATCAGTGAGCTGCCCGGGACTAGCGGGTCGAGCTCCTACAATGAGCAGTTCTTC. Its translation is CAISELPGTSGSSSYNEQFF.

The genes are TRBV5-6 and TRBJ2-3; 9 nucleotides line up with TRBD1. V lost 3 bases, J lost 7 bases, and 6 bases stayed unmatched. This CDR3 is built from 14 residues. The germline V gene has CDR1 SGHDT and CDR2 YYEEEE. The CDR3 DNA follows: TGTGCCAGCAGCTATGGGACAGGGACTTATACGCAGTATTTT. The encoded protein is CASSYGTGTYTQYF.

The CDR3 DNA is TGTGCCAGCAGCTACCACCTAGGACTAGCGGGAGGCGAGCAGTACTTC. Translated, it gives CASSYHLGLAGGEQYF. The chain carries TRBV7-9 and TRBJ2-7; 14 bases fit TRBD2. Germline assignment: CDR1 SEHNR and CDR2 FQNEAQ (reference sequence). The CDR3 is made up of 16 amino acids. Unmatched junction bases numbered 8, after V lost 4 bases and J lost 6 bases. The full variable domain, its missing parts supplied by reference TRBV7-9 and TRBJ2-7, is DTGVSQNPRHKITKRGQNVTFRCDPISEHNRLYWYRQTLGQGPEFLTYFQNEAQLEKSRLLSDRFSAERPKGSFSTLEIQRTEQGDSAMYLCASSYHLGLAGGEQYFGPGTRLTVT.

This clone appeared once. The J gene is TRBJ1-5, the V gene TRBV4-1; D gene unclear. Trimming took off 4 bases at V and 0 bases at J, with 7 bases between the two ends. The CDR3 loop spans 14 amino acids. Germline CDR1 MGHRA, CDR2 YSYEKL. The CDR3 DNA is TGCGCCAGCAGCCCTACAGATAGCAATCAGCCCCAGCATTTT. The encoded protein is CASSPTDSNQPQHF.

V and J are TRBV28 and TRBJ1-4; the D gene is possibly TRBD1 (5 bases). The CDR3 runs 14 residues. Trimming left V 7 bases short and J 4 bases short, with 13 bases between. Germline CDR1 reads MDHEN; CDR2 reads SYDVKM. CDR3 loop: CASTKTVNNEKLFF. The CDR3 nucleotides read TGTGCCAGCACCAAGACAGTAAATAATGAAAAACTGTTTTTT.

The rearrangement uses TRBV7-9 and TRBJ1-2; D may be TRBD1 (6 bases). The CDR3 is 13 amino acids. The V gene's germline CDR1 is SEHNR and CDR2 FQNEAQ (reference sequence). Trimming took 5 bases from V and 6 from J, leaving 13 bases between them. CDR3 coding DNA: TGTGCCAGCAGCACGGGACGGGACAATGGCTACACCTTC. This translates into CASSTGRDNGYTF. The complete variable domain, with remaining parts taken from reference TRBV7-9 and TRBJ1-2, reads DTGVSQNPRHKITKRGQNVTFRCDPISEHNRLYWYRQTLGQGPEFLTYFQNEAQLEKSRLLSDRFSAERPKGSFSTLEIQRTEQGDSAMYLCASSTGRDNGYTFGSGTRLTVV.